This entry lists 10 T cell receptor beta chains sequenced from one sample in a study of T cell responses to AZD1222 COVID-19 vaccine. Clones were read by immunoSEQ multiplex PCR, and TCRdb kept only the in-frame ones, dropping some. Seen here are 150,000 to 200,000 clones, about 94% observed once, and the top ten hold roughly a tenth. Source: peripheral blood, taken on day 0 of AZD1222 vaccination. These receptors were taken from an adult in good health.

CDR3 coding DNA: TGTGCCAGCAGTGACGGGGGGCGGGAGACCCAGTACTTC. Amino acid sequence: CASSDGGRETQYF. The rearrangement joins TRBV25-1 to TRBJ2-5, with D perhaps matching TRBD2 (7 bases). The CDR3 extends over 13 amino acids. The germline gives CDR1 MGHDK, CDR2 SYGVNS. V was trimmed by 3 bases and J by 5 bases, leaving 10 bases between them.

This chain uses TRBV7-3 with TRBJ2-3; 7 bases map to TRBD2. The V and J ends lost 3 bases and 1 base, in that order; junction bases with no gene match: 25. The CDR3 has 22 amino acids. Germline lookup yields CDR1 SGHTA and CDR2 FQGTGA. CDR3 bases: TGTGCCAGCAGCTTCCGACGAGTTCGGGTAATAGCGGGTGGAGTTGGCACAGATACGCAGTATTTT. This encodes CASSFRRVRVIAGGVGTDTQYF.

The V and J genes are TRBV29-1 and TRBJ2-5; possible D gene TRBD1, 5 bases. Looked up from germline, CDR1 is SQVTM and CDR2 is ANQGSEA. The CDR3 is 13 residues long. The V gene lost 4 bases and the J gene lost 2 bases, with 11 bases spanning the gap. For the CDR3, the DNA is TGCAGCGTTGTAGGGGATACTCAAGAGACCCAGTACTTC. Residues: CSVVGDTQETQYF.

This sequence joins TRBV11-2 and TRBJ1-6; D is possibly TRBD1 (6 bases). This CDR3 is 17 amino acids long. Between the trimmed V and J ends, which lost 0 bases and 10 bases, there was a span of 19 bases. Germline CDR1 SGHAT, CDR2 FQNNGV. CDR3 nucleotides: TGTGCCAGCAGCTTAGATCTTACCAGGGGAAGGGGATCACCCCTCCACTTT. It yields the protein CASSLDLTRGRGSPLHF.

The CDR3 protein is CASSYSRGRYGYTF. CDR3 nucleotide sequence: TGTGCCAGCAGTTACAGCAGGGGACGGTATGGCTACACCTTC. This chain connects TRBV6-5 to TRBJ1-2, with D maybe TRBD1 (6 bases). V gave up 2 bases and J gave up 5 bases, with 12 bases separating them. Germline lookup yields CDR1 MNHEY and CDR2 SVGAGI. CDR3 length: 14 amino acids.

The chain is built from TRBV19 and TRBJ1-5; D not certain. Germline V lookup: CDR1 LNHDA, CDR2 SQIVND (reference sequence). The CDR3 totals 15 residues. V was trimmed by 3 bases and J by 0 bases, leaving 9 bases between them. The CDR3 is CASSIADGSNQPQHF. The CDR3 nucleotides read TGTGCCAGTAGTATTGCCGACGGTAGCAATCAGCCCCAGCATTTT.

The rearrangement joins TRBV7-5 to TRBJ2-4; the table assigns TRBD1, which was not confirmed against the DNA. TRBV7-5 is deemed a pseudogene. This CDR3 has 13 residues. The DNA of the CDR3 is TGTGCCAGACTTGGGGCTCCTGGAAACATTCAGTACTTC. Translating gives CARLGAPGNIQYF.

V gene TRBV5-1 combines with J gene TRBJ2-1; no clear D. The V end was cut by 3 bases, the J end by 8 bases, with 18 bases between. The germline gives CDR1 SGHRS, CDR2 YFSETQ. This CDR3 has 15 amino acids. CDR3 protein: CASSSTRVGSDEQFF. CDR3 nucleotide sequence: TGCGCCAGCAGCTCTACCCGCGTTGGTTCCGATGAGCAGTTCTTC. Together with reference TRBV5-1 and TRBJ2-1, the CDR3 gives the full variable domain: KAGVTQTPRYLIKTRGQQVTLSCSPISGHRSVSWYQQTPGQGLQFLFEYFSETQRNKGNFPGRFSGRQFSNSRSEMNVSTLELGDSALYLCASSSTRVGSDEQFFGPGTRLTVL.

The CDR3 reads CASSLETSGGRLGEQFF. The CDR3 DNA reads TGTGCCAGCAGCTTAGAGACTAGCGGGGGACGACTGGGTGAGCAGTTCTTC. The rearrangement joins TRBV11-2 to TRBJ2-1; 12 positions agree with TRBD2. The V and J ends lost 0 bases and 9 bases, in that order; junction bases with no gene match: 9. The CDR3 length is 17 residues. Germline CDR1 reads SGHAT; CDR2 reads FQNNGV.

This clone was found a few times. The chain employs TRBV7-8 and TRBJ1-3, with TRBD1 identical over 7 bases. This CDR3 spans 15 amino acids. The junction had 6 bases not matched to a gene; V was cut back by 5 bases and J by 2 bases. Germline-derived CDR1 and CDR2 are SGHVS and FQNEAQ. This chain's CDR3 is CASSPRTGAGNTIYF. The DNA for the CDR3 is TGTGCCAGCAGCCCCCGCACAGGGGCTGGAAACACCATATATTTT.